Below, 26 T cell receptor beta chains from the same sample are listed, as sequenced in a study of blood T cell repertoires in COVID-19. Only in-frame clones appear in the TCRdb table, and some are missing; sequencing was by immunoSEQ multiplex PCR. Of roughly 56,000 clones listed, less than 90% are singletons. The specimen sequenced was peripheral blood. Receptor source: a human donor in a cohort sampled during active COVID-19.

V is TRBV6-4 and J is TRBJ1-2, with TRBD1 matching over 10 bases. V was clipped by 4 bases and J by 7 bases; unmatched bases: 3. Germline CDR1 reads MRHNA; CDR2 reads SNTAGT. The CDR3 totals 13 residues. CDR3 sequence reads: CASSVGDRGGYTF. CDR3 nucleotides: TGTGCCAGCAGTGTCGGGGACAGGGGTGGCTACACCTTC.

The genes are TRBV18 and TRBJ2-6; tentative D call: TRBD1 (6 bases). Germline V CDR1 and CDR2: KGHSH, LQKENI. Between the trimmed V and J ends, which lost 3 bases and 0 bases, there was a span of 12 bases. CDR3 length equals 17 residues. The CDR3 DNA reads as TGTGCCAGCTCACCGGGGACACCCTCCTCTGGGGCCAACGTCCTGACTTTC. Translation: CASSPGTPSSGANVLTF.

The chain links TRBV4-1 to TRBJ2-3; D is possibly TRBD2 (7 bases). The CDR3 contains 19 residues. Germline V gene lookup returns CDR1 MGHRA and CDR2 YSYEKL. V was cut by 4 bases and J by 3 bases, with 26 bases left in between. CDR3: CASSLPGGGEVRRTDTQYF. The CDR3 DNA follows: TGCGCCAGCAGCCTACCGGGGGGCGGGGAGGTCAGAAGGACAGATACGCAGTATTTT.

The genes are TRBV9 and TRBJ1-4, with 7 positions matching TRBD1. There are 15 residues in the CDR3. Germline V gives CDR1 SGDLS, CDR2 YYNGEE. The trim removed 3 bases at V and 4 bases at J, leaving 6 bases unmatched. This CDR3 is CASSASGQSNEKLFF. CDR3 nucleotides: TGTGCCAGCAGCGCATCGGGACAGAGTAATGAAAAACTGTTTTTT.

The chain links TRBV18 to TRBJ2-1; 10 positions match TRBD2. Trimming removed 0 bases from V and 8 bases from J; junction bases left unmatched: 7. The CDR3 covers 16 residues. Germline CDR1 is KGHSH and CDR2 is LQKENI. CDR3 DNA: TGTGCCAGCTCACCACCCATGTCTAGCGGGAGTGATGAGCAGTTCTTC. Translation: CASSPPMSSGSDEQFF.

The rearrangement uses TRBV11-2 and TRBJ1-1, with D possibly TRBD1 on 6 matching bases. The CDR3 is 15 residues long. Germline V gene data show CDR1 as SGHAT and CDR2 as FQNNGV. Trimming took off 5 bases at V and 5 bases at J, with 18 bases between the two ends. The CDR3 region is CASSTLTGRDTEAFF. The CDR3, as DNA: TGTGCCAGCAGCACACTCACAGGGCGAGATACTGAAGCTTTCTTT.

This sequence joins TRBV5-5 and TRBJ2-1; D perhaps matches TRBD2 (5 bases). CDR1 is SGHKS, CDR2 YYEKEE, per germline (reference sequence). The V gene lost 6 bases and the J gene lost 9 bases, with 22 bases spanning the gap. This CDR3 has 15 amino acids. The chain's CDR3 is CASKPDGQPAGEQFF. CDR3 DNA: TGTGCCAGCAAACCCGATGGCCAACCGGCGGGTGAGCAGTTCTTC.

The chain carries TRBV28 and TRBJ2-7, with 10 bases fitting TRBD2. The CDR3 runs to 16 residues. The V segment lost 7 bases and the J segment 4 bases; nucleotides outside the gene matches: 13. Per the germline V gene, CDR1 is MDHEN and CDR2 is SYDVKM. This CDR3 is CASNTPPKLAGYEQYF. Written as DNA, the CDR3 is TGTGCCAGCAACACCCCCCCAAAACTAGCGGGGTACGAGCAGTACTTC.

This clone was detected only once. The CDR3 reads CASSFRSRAPNSPLHF. CDR3 nucleotides: TGTGCCAGCAGTTTTCGATCGAGGGCTCCGAATTCACCCCTCCACTTT. The rearrangement uses TRBV28 and TRBJ1-6; D call uncertain. The CDR3 extends over 16 amino acids. Trimming shortened V by 3 bases and J by 7 bases, and 16 bases separated the two germline ends. The germline CDR1 and CDR2 sequences are MDHEN and SYDVKM.

The CDR3 DNA is TGTGCCAGCAGGGGGACGGACAGCAAAAACATTCAGTACTTC. Translated: CASRGTDSKNIQYF. V is TRBV28 and J is TRBJ2-4; a weak D match, TRBD1 (6 bases). The CDR3 is 14 amino acids. V gave up 6 bases and J gave up 3 bases, with 12 bases separating them. Germline V gene data show CDR1 as MDHEN and CDR2 as SYDVKM. The complete variable domain, with remaining parts taken from reference TRBV28 and TRBJ2-4, reads DVKVTQSSRYLVKRTGEKVFLECVQDMDHENMFWYRQDPGLGLRLIYFSYDVKMKEKGDIPEGYSVSREKKERFSLILESASTNQTSMYLCASRGTDSKNIQYFGAGTRLSVL.

The chain links TRBV4-2 to TRBJ2-2, with 11 positions matching TRBD2. The V segment lost 3 bases and the J segment 5 bases; nucleotides outside the gene matches: 5. Germline loops: CDR1 LGHNA, CDR2 YNFKEQ. This CDR3 has 16 amino acids. The CDR3 coding sequence is TGTGCCAGCAGCCAGTTAGCGGGAGGGTCGACCGGGGAGCTGTTTTTT. This translates into CASSQLAGGSTGELFF.

The chain combines TRBV11-2 with TRBJ2-5; no definite D call. The CDR3 is 13 residues long. Germline assignment: CDR1 SGHAT and CDR2 FQNNGV. V was cut by 5 bases and J by 3 bases, with 10 bases left in between. CDR3 protein: CASSLGAKETQYF. CDR3 nucleotides: TGTGCCAGCAGCCTAGGAGCGAAAGAGACCCAGTACTTC.

CDR3 amino acids: CASSAGGVSGNTIYF. The CDR3 DNA sequence: TGTGCCAGCAGTGCCGGAGGGGTTTCTGGAAACACCATATATTTT. The V call is TRBV9, the J call TRBJ1-3, with D maybe TRBD1 (5 bases). The CDR3 runs to 15 residues. The germline V gene encodes CDR1 SGDLS and CDR2 YYNGEE. Trimming shortened V by 5 bases and J by 1 base, and 13 bases separated the two germline ends.

The rearrangement joins TRBV30 to TRBJ2-5; TRBD1 matches at 9 bases. Germline CDR1 and CDR2: GTSNPN and SVGIG (reference sequence). The CDR3 is 15 residues long. Losses at the gene ends were 3 bases for V and 2 bases for J; bases not matched to a gene: 7. The DNA of the CDR3 is TGTGCCTGGAGCCCAGGGACAGGGATTCAAGAGACCCAGTACTTC. Translation gives CAWSPGTGIQETQYF.

The genes are TRBV7-8 and TRBJ2-3, with a tentative D call TRBD2 (5 bases). The CDR3 contains 14 residues. From germline, CDR1 is SGHVS and CDR2 FQNEAQ. The ends were cut back, 5 bases at V and 0 bases at J, with 9 bases in the middle. In nucleotides, the CDR3 is TGTGCCAGCAGCCGAGGACTGAGCACAGATACGCAGTATTTT. It translates to CASSRGLSTDTQYF.

The chain couples TRBV21-1 to TRBJ1-3. TRBV21-1 is designated a pseudogene. The CDR3 covers 16 residues. CDR3 region: CASRKYPRGSGNTIYF. CDR3 bases: TGTGCCAGCAGGAAATATCCCCGGGGCTCTGGAAACACCATATATTTT.

V usage is TRBV18 and J usage is TRBJ2-1; 10 nucleotides match TRBD1. This CDR3 comprises 15 residues. In germline, CDR1 is KGHSH, CDR2 LQKENI. Trimming cost V 2 bases and J 5 bases; bases outside gene matches: 3. CDR3 protein: CASSPAGTGDNEQFF. CDR3 nucleotide sequence: TGTGCCAGCTCACCAGCCGGGACAGGGGACAATGAGCAGTTCTTC.

This clone was counted between two and nine times. The genes are TRBV7-2 and TRBJ2-7; 7 bases are shared with TRBD2. The V and J ends lost 1 base and 4 bases, in that order; junction bases with no gene match: 7. The CDR3 extends over 15 amino acids. Germline V gene data show CDR1 as SGHTA and CDR2 as FQGNSA. CDR3 coding DNA: TGTGCCAGCAGCTTAGTTGGGGGGAGGGAGTACGAGCAGTACTTC. It translates to CASSLVGGREYEQYF.

The chain links TRBV28 to TRBJ1-2; perhaps TRBD1 as D (5 bases). V lost 7 bases and J 7 bases, leaving 13 bases between the germline ends. This CDR3 spans 12 amino acids. Germline-derived CDR1 and CDR2 are MDHEN and SYDVKM. The CDR3 loop is CASNFNTGGYTF. The CDR3 DNA reads TGTGCCAGCAACTTCAACACAGGTGGCTACACCTTC.

The chain combines TRBV9 with TRBJ2-3; D may be TRBD2 (6 bases). Germline V gene sequence: CDR1 SGDLS, CDR2 YYNGEE. CDR3 length: 17 amino acids. V shed 7 bases and J shed 4 bases, with 25 bases lying between them. The chain's CDR3 is CASARGWRDSPADTQYF. CDR3 nucleotide sequence: TGTGCCAGCGCCCGGGGCTGGCGGGACTCCCCGGCAGATACGCAGTATTTT.

This sequence joins TRBV28 and TRBJ1-5; D possibly corresponds to TRBD1 (5 bases). CDR1 and CDR2 from the germline V gene are MDHEN and SYDVKM. The CDR3 sequence is 15 residues long. V was clipped by 6 bases and J by 5 bases, with 17 bases between them. CDR3 region: CASSPPGREDQPQHF. CDR3 in DNA: TGTGCCAGCAGCCCCCCCGGCAGGGAGGATCAGCCCCAGCATTTT.

The CDR3 spells CASSVAEGSWNTIYF. The CDR3 DNA reads as TGTGCCAGCAGCGTAGCGGAGGGTTCCTGGAACACCATATATTTT. The rearrangement links TRBV9 to TRBJ1-3; D is ambiguous. This CDR3 has 15 amino acids. Germline V gene data show CDR1 as SGDLS and CDR2 as YYNGEE. V was shortened by 0 bases and J by 7 bases, with 14 bases between the two germline ends.

The chain joins TRBV5-1 to TRBJ2-7; D is perhaps TRBD1 (9 bases). V was shortened by 0 bases and J by 0 bases, with 31 bases between the two germline ends. CDR3 length equals 22 residues. The germline V gene encodes CDR1 SGHRS and CDR2 YFSETQ. The CDR3, as DNA: TGCGCCAGCAGCTTGGTAAGGACAGGGGTTTCTGCGGGAGGCCCGAGCTCCTACGAGCAGTACTTC. Protein: CASSLVRTGVSAGGPSSYEQYF.

This clone appeared once. The chain's CDR3 is CASSAGTGTNNEQFF. The CDR3, as DNA: TGTGCCAGCAGCGCCGGGACAGGGACTAACAATGAGCAGTTCTTC. The J gene is TRBJ2-1, the V gene TRBV4-2; 9 nucleotides match TRBD1. The CDR3 covers 15 residues. V lost 5 bases, J lost 5 bases, and 7 bases stayed unmatched. The germline CDR1 and CDR2 sequences are LGHNA and YNFKEQ.

CDR3 amino acids: CASTRDRGPNQPQHF. The CDR3 DNA is TGTGCCAGCACCCGAGACAGGGGGCCTAATCAGCCCCAGCATTTT. The chain carries TRBV6-6 and TRBJ1-5; TRBD1 matches 10 bases. Germline trimming cut 7 bases from V and 4 bases from J; bases unmatched to any gene: 7. CDR3 length: 15 amino acids. CDR1 and CDR2 from the germline V gene are MNHNY and SVGAGI (reference sequence).

The chain uses TRBV7-9 and TRBJ1-1, with 10 nucleotides matching TRBD1. V lost 4 bases to trimming and J lost 3 bases; unmatched junction nucleotides: 11. The germline gives CDR1 SEHNR, CDR2 FQNEAQ (reference sequence). The CDR3 is 17 amino acids. The CDR3 sequence: CASSSGPTGGRHTEAFF. CDR3 coding DNA: TGTGCCAGCAGCTCAGGCCCGACAGGGGGCAGACACACTGAAGCTTTCTTT.